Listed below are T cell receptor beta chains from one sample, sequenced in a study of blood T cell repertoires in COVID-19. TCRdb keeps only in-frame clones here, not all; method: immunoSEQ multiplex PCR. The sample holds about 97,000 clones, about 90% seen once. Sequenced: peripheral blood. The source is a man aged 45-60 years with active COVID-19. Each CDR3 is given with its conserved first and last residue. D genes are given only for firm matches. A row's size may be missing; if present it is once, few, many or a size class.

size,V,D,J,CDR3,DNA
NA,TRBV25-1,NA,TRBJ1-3,CASKQSSGNTIYF,TGTGCCAGCAAACAGAGCTCTGGAAACACCATATATTTT
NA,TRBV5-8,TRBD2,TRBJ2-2,CASSPGTKNTGELFF,TGTGCCAGCAGCCCCGGGACTAAGAACACCGGGGAGCTGTTTTTT
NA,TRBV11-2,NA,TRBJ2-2,CASSLDWRGELFF,TGTGCCAGCAGCTTAGATTGGAGAGGGGAGCTGTTTTTT
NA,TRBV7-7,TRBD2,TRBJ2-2,CASSPGRLAGAGELFF,TGTGCTAGCAGCCCCGGTCGACTAGCGGGTGCCGGGGAGCTGTTTTTT
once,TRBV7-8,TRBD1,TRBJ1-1,CASNPRQGNTEAFF,TGTGCCAGCAACCCCCGACAGGGGAACACTGAAGCTTTCTTT
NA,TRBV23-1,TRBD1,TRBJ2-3,CASSRATGTDTQYF,TGCGCCAGCAGTCGAGCGACAGGGACAGATACGCAGTATTTT
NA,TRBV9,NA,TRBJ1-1,CASSAAGGGGTEAFF,TGTGCCAGCAGTGCCGCTGGGGGGGGAGGTACTGAAGCTTTCTTT
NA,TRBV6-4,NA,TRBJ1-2,CASSGVTGGYTF,TGTGCCAGCAGTGGGGTAACAGGAGGGTACACCTTC
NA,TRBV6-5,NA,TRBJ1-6,CASGIYNSPLHF,TGTGCCAGCGGCATCTATAATTCACCCCTCCACTTT
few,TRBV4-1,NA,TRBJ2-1,CASSQDRAGTARVRGYNEQFF,TGCGCCAGCAGCCAAGATAGGGCAGGGACTGCCCGCGTCCGAGGATACAATGAGCAGTTCTTC
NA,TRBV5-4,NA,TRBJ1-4,CASSLGQGEKLFF,TGTGCCAGCAGCTTGGGTCAGGGGGAAAAACTGTTTTTT
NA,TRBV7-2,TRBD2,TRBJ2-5,CASSLGAGKETQYF,TGTGCCAGCAGCTTAGGAGCGGGGAAAGAGACCCAGTACTTC
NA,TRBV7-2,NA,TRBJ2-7,CASSGRGASYEQYF,TGTGCCAGCAGTGGGAGGGGGGCCTCCTACGAGCAGTACTTC
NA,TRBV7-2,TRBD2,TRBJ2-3,CASSTSGGTDTQYF,TGTGCCAGCAGTACTAGCGGGGGGACAGATACGCAGTATTTT
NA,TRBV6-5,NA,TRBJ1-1,CASTMPGGTKTFF,TGTGCCAGCACCATGCCGGGAGGCACGAAAACTTTCTTT
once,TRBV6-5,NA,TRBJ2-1,CASGPRTVSYNEQFF,TGTGCCAGCGGACCTCGGACTGTCTCCTACAATGAGCAGTTCTTC
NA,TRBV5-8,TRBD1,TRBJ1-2,CASSPGDRINYGYTF,TGTGCCAGCAGCCCGGGGGACAGAATCAACTATGGCTACACCTTC
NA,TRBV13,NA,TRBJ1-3,CASSPGETGNTIYF,TGTGCCAGCAGCCCAGGGGAGACTGGAAACACCATATATTTT
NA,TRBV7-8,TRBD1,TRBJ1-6,CASSPGQGLLHF,TGTGCCAGCAGCCCCGGACAGGGCCTCCTCCACTTT
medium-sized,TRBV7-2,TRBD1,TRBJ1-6,CASSLGTGGYSPLHF,TGTGCCAGCAGCTTAGGGACAGGGGGATATTCACCCCTCCACTTT
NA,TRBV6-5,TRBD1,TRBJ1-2,CASRPGQAGGYTF,TGTGCCAGCAGACCCGGACAGGCCGGTGGCTACACCTTC
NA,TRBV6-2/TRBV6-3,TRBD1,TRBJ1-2,CASSPTGFGGYTF,TGTGCCAGCAGTCCGACAGGGTTTGGAGGCTACACCTTC
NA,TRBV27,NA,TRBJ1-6,CASSSNSGYNSPLHF,TGTGCCAGCAGTTCAAATTCAGGATATAATTCACCCCTCCACTTT
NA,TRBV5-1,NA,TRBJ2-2,CASSQPAGDYPGELFF,TGCGCCAGCAGCCAGCCTGCAGGGGATTATCCCGGGGAGCTGTTTTTT
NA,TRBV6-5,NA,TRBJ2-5,CAIELMGRETQYF,TGTGCCATCGAGTTAATGGGCCGGGAGACCCAGTACTTC